A single sample is the source of the 7 T cell receptor beta chains below, sequenced in a study of CD8 T cells in ankylosing spondylitis. TCRdb reprocessed the 5' RACE reads with MiXCR, giving one entry per CDR3 protein. The sample includes almost 250,000 distinct CDR3 sequences, around 32% of them seen just once. The source material was blood, either unsorted or a sorted T cell fraction (not recorded which). The source is a male donor with ankylosing spondylitis or in good health (not recorded which).

This clonotype was counted only a few times. The genes are TRBV27 and TRBJ2-1; 13 bases fit TRBD2. The length of the CDR3 is 15 residues. Germline CDR1 and CDR2: MNHEY and SMNVEV (reference sequence). The trim removed 5 bases at V and 10 bases at J, leaving 8 bases unmatched. The CDR3 loop is CASSATSGGASEQFF. The CDR3 coding sequence is TGTGCCAGCAGTGCCACTAGCGGGGGGGCCAGCGAGCAGTTCTTC.

V gene TRBV7-2 combines with J gene TRBJ1-1; D is ambiguous. Germline assignment: CDR1 SGHTA and CDR2 FQGNSA. V lost 0 bases to trimming and J lost 1 base, with 15 bases between them. The CDR3 contains 17 residues. This CDR3 is CASSLANSSLGNTEAFF. In DNA, the CDR3 is TGTGCCAGCAGCTTAGCGAACAGCTCACTGGGGAACACTGAAGCTTTCTTT.

This chain uses TRBV7-8 with TRBJ2-1, with D tentatively TRBD2 (5 bases). Germline loops: CDR1 SGHVS, CDR2 FQNEAQ. The CDR3 runs to 17 residues. V lost 1 base to trimming and J lost 2 bases, with 15 bases between them. The CDR3 region is CASSLVTLRAAYNEQFF. The CDR3 nucleotides read TGTGCCAGCAGCTTAGTAACCCTGCGGGCGGCCTACAATGAGCAGTTCTTC.

The V gene is TRBV29-1, the J gene TRBJ1-1, with a weak D call TRBD1 (6 bases). From germline, CDR1 is SQVTM and CDR2 ANQGSEA. The CDR3 consists of 12 residues. V lost 7 bases to trimming and J lost 3 bases, with 12 bases between them. Here the CDR3 reads CSGRTDHTEAFF. CDR3 DNA sequence: TGCAGCGGGAGGACAGACCACACTGAAGCTTTCTTT.

The chain employs TRBV15 and TRBJ1-1, with a weak D call TRBD1 (5 bases). The V end was cut by 0 bases, the J end by 8 bases, with 13 bases between. Looked up from germline, CDR1 is LNHNV and CDR2 is YYDKDF (reference sequence). The CDR3 extends over 14 amino acids. This CDR3 reads CATSRDRVRAEAFF. Here the CDR3 DNA reads TGTGCCACCAGCAGAGATAGGGTCAGGGCCGAAGCTTTCTTT.

This clonotype showed up just a few times. The chain employs TRBV9 and TRBJ2-7; 10 nucleotides agree with TRBD2. Germline-derived CDR1 and CDR2 are SGDLS and YYNGEE. V lost 3 bases to trimming and J lost 4 bases; unmatched junction nucleotides: 4. The CDR3 has 14 residues. CDR3 DNA sequence: TGTGCCAGCAGCGCGGTAGCGGGGGGTTACGAGCAGTACTTC. It is translated as CASSAVAGGYEQYF.

The genes are TRBV5-1 and TRBJ1-2; the D is unclear. The CDR3 covers 12 residues. Germline V CDR1 and CDR2: SGHRS, YFSETQ. V was pared by 0 bases and J by 8 bases, with 8 bases between. In DNA, the CDR3 is TGCGCCAGCAGCTTGGTGGGCGAGGGCTACACCTTC. It is translated as CASSLVGEGYTF.